Following are 18 T cell receptor beta chains from one sample sequenced in a study of T cell changes during pregnancy in multiple sclerosis. Method: immunoSEQ multiplex PCR; TCRdb's copy keeps in-frame clones and lacks some. The sample comprises fewer than 45,000 clones, over 80% of which are singletons, and roughly 0.45% rests with the top ten. Here the sequenced sample was CD4+ T cells from peripheral blood mononuclear cells, taken in the third trimester of pregnancy. These receptors came from a female donor in good health, enrolled as a control in a pregnancy study.

For the CDR3, the DNA is TGTGCCAGCAGGTCGGGACTCATGAACACTGAAGCTTTCTTT. This encodes CASRSGLMNTEAFF. The rearrangement uses TRBV2 and TRBJ1-1; perhaps TRBD1 as D (5 bases). CDR1 and CDR2 from the germline V gene are SNHLY and FYNNEI. This CDR3 contains 14 residues. V was clipped by 6 bases and J by 0 bases, with 11 bases between them.

Written as DNA, the CDR3 is TGTGCCAGTCGCCTCCCAGGGGTCCCCACCGGGGAGCTGTTTTTT. Its translation: CASRLPGVPTGELFF. V is TRBV6-5 and J is TRBJ2-2; tentative D call: TRBD1 (6 bases). CDR3 length: 15 residues. Germline values: CDR1 MNHEY, CDR2 SVGAGI. Between the trimmed V and J ends, which lost 9 bases and 4 bases, there was a span of 18 bases.

The chain is built from TRBV30 and TRBJ1-2, with TRBD1 matching over 8 bases. J lost 2 bases, V lost 3 bases, and 11 bases had no gene match. The V gene's germline CDR1 is GTSNPN and CDR2 SVGIG (reference sequence). The CDR3 extends over 16 amino acids. The CDR3 coding sequence is TGTGCCTGGAGGCCATTCCCCCAGGGGGCAAACTATGGCTACACCTTC. Its protein product is CAWRPFPQGANYGYTF.

This clone was detected only a few times. The chain combines TRBV7-2 with TRBJ2-1; 7 bases map to TRBD2. Per the germline V gene, CDR1 is SGHTA and CDR2 is FQGNSA. This CDR3 comprises 15 residues. Losses at the gene ends were 2 bases for V and 3 bases for J; bases not matched to a gene: 4. The CDR3 DNA is TGTGCCAGCAGCTTAAGGGGCGGGGGCTACAATGAGCAGTTCTTC. Its translation is CASSLRGGGYNEQFF.

The V and J genes are TRBV6-5 and TRBJ1-2, with D possibly matching TRBD1 (5 bases). In germline, CDR1 is MNHEY, CDR2 SVGAGI. This CDR3 has 15 residues. V was trimmed by 0 bases and J by 8 bases, leaving 16 bases between them. CDR3 in amino acids: CASSYSLPGGKGYTF. The CDR3 coding sequence is TGTGCCAGCAGTTACTCGCTCCCTGGGGGGAAAGGCTACACCTTC.

CDR3 sequence reads: CASSLQGADSYTF. In DNA form, the CDR3 reads TGTGCCAGCAGCTTACAGGGGGCAGATAGCTACACCTTC. The chain combines TRBV7-9 with TRBJ1-2, with 8 nucleotides matching TRBD1. CDR3 size: 13 residues. Germline V lookup: CDR1 SEHNR, CDR2 FQNEAQ (reference sequence). V shed 2 bases and J 9 bases; nucleotides not matched to a gene: 5. The whole variable domain, filled in from reference TRBV7-9 and TRBJ1-2, reads DTGVSQNPRHKITKRGQNVTFRCDPISEHNRLYWYRQTLGQGPEFLTYFQNEAQLEKSRLLSDRFSAERPKGSFSTLEIQRTEQGDSAMYLCASSLQGADSYTFGSGTRLTVV.

The CDR3 nucleotides are TGTGCCACCAGCAGAGGGAGGGAGACCCAGTACTTC. Its translation: CATSRGRETQYF. This chain uses TRBV15 with TRBJ2-5; perhaps TRBD2 as D (5 bases). This CDR3 region has 12 residues. V was shortened by 1 base and J by 5 bases, with 5 bases between the two germline ends. From germline, CDR1 is LNHNV and CDR2 YYDKDF (reference sequence).

This clone has only one observation. This chain connects TRBV11-2 to TRBJ1-3; 8 bases are shared with TRBD1. J was trimmed by 9 bases and V by 3 bases; bases with no gene match: 10. CDR1 and CDR2 from the germline V gene are SGHAT and FQNNGV. The CDR3 has 15 amino acids. The CDR3 DNA reads as TGTGCCAGCAGCTTGGAAACAGGGGGTATTAGCACCATATATTTT. This codes for CASSLETGGISTIYF. The full variable domain, rest sourced from reference TRBV11-2 and TRBJ1-3, is EAGVAQSPRYKIIEKRQSVAFWCNPISGHATLYWYQQILGQGPKLLIQFQNNGVVDDSQLPKDRFSAERLKGVDSTLKIQPAKLEDSAVYLCASSLETGGISTIYFGEGSWLTVV.

The chain's CDR3 is CASSESWGLKYTQYF. The CDR3 DNA reads TGCGCCAGCAGTGAGTCGTGGGGGCTCAAGTATACGCAGTATTTT. V gene TRBV10-1 combines with J gene TRBJ2-3; D is perhaps TRBD1 (6 bases). This CDR3 spans 15 amino acids. Trimming shortened V by 0 bases and J by 7 bases, and 14 bases separated the two germline ends. Germline CDR1 reads WNHNN; CDR2 reads SYGVQD (reference sequence).

This chain joins TRBV6-1 and TRBJ2-7; TRBD2 might be the D (7 bases). From germline, CDR1 is MNHNS and CDR2 SASEGT. This CDR3 is built from 15 residues. V was trimmed by 4 bases and J by 3 bases, leaving 16 bases between them. For the CDR3, the DNA is TGTGCCAGCAGTGTTCTCGAGGGGGGGGTCTACGAGCAGTACTTC. Translating gives CASSVLEGGVYEQYF.

The rearrangement joins TRBV2 to TRBJ1-5; D gene unclear. This CDR3 has 15 residues. V lost 4 bases, J lost 1 base, and 11 bases lay in between. Germline loops: CDR1 SNHLY, CDR2 FYNNEI. The CDR3 here is CASSVRPGSNQPQHF. For the CDR3, the DNA is TGTGCCAGCAGTGTCCGGCCCGGGAGCAATCAGCCCCAGCATTTT.

This chain joins TRBV5-5 and TRBJ1-4, with D possibly TRBD1 on 6 matching bases. The CDR3 has 14 residues. Germline V CDR1 and CDR2: SGHKS, YYEKEE (reference sequence). Trimming pared 5 bases from V and 0 bases from J, leaving 8 bases between. The CDR3 DNA sequence: TGTGCCAGCAGACAGGGTGCAACTAATGAAAAACTGTTTTTT. This codes for CASRQGATNEKLFF.

This rearrangement joins TRBV13 to TRBJ2-3, with unresolved D. Trimming stripped 3 bases from V and 2 bases from J, with 15 bases between. Germline lookup yields CDR1 PRHDT and CDR2 FYEKMQ (reference sequence). The CDR3 contains 16 residues. CDR3 region: CASSFSPRANTDTQYF. For the CDR3, the DNA is TGTGCCAGCAGCTTCTCGCCCCGCGCGAACACAGATACGCAGTATTTT. The variable domain in full, completed from reference TRBV13 and TRBJ2-3, reads AAGVIQSPRHLIKEKRETATLKCYPIPRHDTVYWYQQGPGQDPQFLISFYEKMQSDKGSIPDRFSAQQFSDYHSELNMSSLELGDSALYFCASSFSPRANTDTQYFGPGTRLTVL.

The genes are TRBV15 and TRBJ2-7, with D uncertain. The germline gives CDR1 LNHNV, CDR2 YYDKDF (reference sequence). V was clipped by 1 base and J by 0 bases, with 10 bases between them. The CDR3 extends over 15 amino acids. Here the CDR3 reads CATSRARFGSYEQYF. In nucleotides, the CDR3 is TGTGCCACCAGCAGAGCTCGATTCGGCTCCTACGAGCAGTACTTC.

The chain links TRBV30 to TRBJ1-1, with 11 bases matching TRBD1. Germline V gives CDR1 GTSNPN, CDR2 SVGIG (reference sequence). V was pared by 1 base and J by 4 bases, with 2 bases of the junction left unmatched. This CDR3 has 14 amino acids. CDR3: CAWSGDRGATEAFF. The CDR3 DNA sequence: TGTGCCTGGAGTGGGGACAGGGGGGCCACTGAAGCTTTCTTT.

In its sample, this clone was seen a few times. The genes are TRBV7-3 and TRBJ2-2; a weak D match, TRBD2 (5 bases). Germline V lookup: CDR1 SGHTA, CDR2 FQGTGA. There are 16 residues in the CDR3. Trimming took off 4 bases at V and 5 bases at J, with 17 bases between the two ends. CDR3 nucleotide sequence: TGTGCCAGCAGCTCGGGAAGTACGGGTTCAACCGGGGAGCTGTTTTTT. The encoded protein is CASSSGSTGSTGELFF.

This clone came up a few times. The chain carries TRBV10-3 and TRBJ1-1, with 8 bases fitting TRBD1. Trimming cost V 8 bases and J 5 bases; bases outside gene matches: 4. CDR3 size: 12 residues. Germline-derived CDR1 and CDR2 are ENHRY and SYGVKD. CDR3 DNA: TGTGCCATCGGGACAGGCGAGACTGAAGCTTTCTTT. Protein product: CAIGTGETEAFF.

The gene calls are TRBV30 and TRBJ2-7; TRBD2 matches 9 bases. After removal of 3 bases from V and 6 bases from J, the junction contained 6 bases not matched to a gene. Germline V gives CDR1 GTSNPN, CDR2 SVGIG (reference sequence). This CDR3 contains 13 residues. CDR3 loop: CAWRVAGVREQYF. In nucleotides, the CDR3 is TGTGCCTGGAGGGTAGCGGGAGTTCGCGAGCAGTACTTC.